The clone carrying this T cell receptor (beta chain) was observed at least ten times. Its target is not known. The junction shows a germline mismatch at one end, possibly a read error. The CDR3 has 14 residues. Per the germline V gene, CDR1 is LGHDT and CDR2 is YNNKEL (reference sequence). This sample was taken from a study of post-analysis software for immune sequencing data. Study-wide results and caveats: Relative to controls, patients with multiple sclerosis showed significantly lower normalized Chao1 diversity. Five TRBV segments, including TRBV5-6, TRBV5-1 and TRBV20-1, were more frequent in patients than controls.

Libraries were made from TCR beta cDNA, and they carried unique molecular identifiers. TCRdb passed the PCR reads through MiXCR, listing each CDR3 protein once. The repertoire holds about 460,000 distinct CDR3 sequences, with roughly 45% as singletons. The specimen sequenced was blood. This sequence joins TRBV3-1 and TRBJ1-2; no clear D gene. The clonotype comes from a girl between 10 and 17 years old with multiple sclerosis. CDR3 region: CASSQDLGNYGYTF. The DNA of the CDR3 is TGCGCCAGCAGCCAAGATCTGGGTAACTATGGCTACACCTTC.